The sequence of this T cell receptor (beta chain) was determined in a study of OX40 agonist ivuxolimab in advanced cancers. The CDR3 loop spans 21 amino acids. CDR1 and CDR2 (germline): KGHSH, LQKENI. V dropped 1 base and J dropped 4; count of bases not matched to a gene: 19. Profiled with immunoSEQ multiplex PCR; TCRdb holds only in-frame clones, not every one. The sample contains 35,000 to 55,000 clones, around 90% of which appear only once. This sequence joins TRBV18 and TRBJ2-1, with TRBD2 matching 10 bases. The specimen was CD4+ or CD8+ T cells sorted from blood, collected in a trial of the OX40 agonist ivuxolimab. The sequence was collected from an adult with an advanced solid tumor such as melanoma, head and neck, liver or kidney cancer. The CDR3: CASSPRVLAGDQTSRYNEQFF. The CDR3 region has the DNA TGTGCCAGCTCACCACGAGTCCTAGCGGGAGACCAAACATCGAGATACAATGAGCAGTTCTTC.